Listed here is a single T cell receptor (beta chain). Its binding antigen is unknown. Base qualities are not recorded, but no much larger clone differs from it by a single base. This sample is drawn from a study of regulatory T cells in long-lasting Graves disease (dated by TCRdb to the early 2020s). As for the study more broadly: Persistent Graves' disease was defined as antithyroid drug treatment for over 5 years with persistently positive TSH receptor autoantibodies. This study used TCR sequencing and RNA sequencing of peripheral blood to compare persistent Graves' disease patients against newly diagnosed Graves' disease patients. The study took place in China and was registered as a clinical trial. A total of roughly 35 samples underwent TCR sequencing: around 13 from persistent and around 20 from newly diagnosed Graves' disease patients. Persistent Graves' disease patients in the clinical cohort had taken antithyroid drugs for approximately ten years on average.

The paper as a whole reports these results and caveats: Sequencing and analysis were restricted to the TCR beta chain. Persistent patients shared more public clonotypes among themselves (around 2,800) than newly diagnosed patients did (approximately 870). The authors acknowledged the small sample size as a limitation that may reduce accuracy. Persistent Graves' disease patients showed lower TCR Shannon entropy and fewer highly expanded clones than newly diagnosed patients, suggesting clonal expansion. Only peripheral blood was studied, because thyroid tissue, the primary lesion, was inaccessible.

Library generation was performed with multiplex PCR. The listed sequencing device is Illumina HiSeq 4000. TCR beta libraries were built with iRepertoire HTBI primers and Arm-PCR amplification of CDR3 regions. Before sequencing, the PCR products underwent gel purification. The source study handled its data this way. Gene usage analysis of CDR3 amino acid clonotypes relied on the approximately 62 TRBV and 12 to 15 TRBJ segments identified across samples. COPE and FqMerger were used to merge the filtered high-quality paired reads into contigs. Contigs were aligned with BLAST to IMGT TRBV, TRBD and TRBJ reference genes, and CDR3 was defined per IMGT. Highly expanded clones were defined as clonotypes with a frequency above 0.1%. Shannon entropy was used to measure repertoire diversity, and the Gini coefficient was used to measure V-J evenness. Public clonotypes were defined as clonotypes shared by more than one individual. TCRdb's own reprocessing of the public reads used fastp at Q25 and MiXCR and kept productive beta chains. When rows share a CDR3 protein, they turn into one entry using the most common DNA and genes. TCRdb, not the original authors, processed these V and J calls. For this sample there are about 460,000 distinct CDR3 sequences; approximately 23% appear just once. The top ten hold 10% to 15% of the sample.

The time point label, as the study defines it: persistent/refractory GD, antithyroid drugs over 5 years with positive TRAb. RNA was extracted from PBMCs in TRIzol for both TCR sequencing and RNA sequencing. The diagnosis of Graves' disease followed American Thyroid Association guidelines. Patients for the study were recruited at an endocrinology department in Xi'an, China. Each patient gave 7 to 9.5 milliliters of peripheral blood, collected in an EDTA anticoagulant tube. Ficoll Paque Plus density gradient separation was used to isolate PBMCs, and no further T cell sorting was performed. An Agilent 2100 Bioanalyzer and agarose gel were used to check RNA quality, while a NanoDrop 2000 measured RNA concentration. The source was peripheral blood mononuclear cells (PBMCs), collected when the disease was refractory, from a patient treated with antithyroid drugs. The sequence was collected from a female donor with Graves disease.

The CDR3 corresponds to CASGQTGRSNEQFF. The bases read TGTGCCAGCGGCCAGACAGGGAGGTCCAATGAGCAGTTCTTC. The chain is assembled from TRBV6-1 and TRBJ2-5; D gene: possibly TRBD1, on 7 matching bases. The last part of the DNA fits TRBJ2-1 better; the J call may be wrong. CDR1 is given as MNHNS and CDR2 as SASEGT, both from the germline V gene. The CDR3 covers 14 residues, taking in both the cysteine and the phenylalanine. The read is trimmed to its CDR3 DNA, 42 bases read in frame from base 1.